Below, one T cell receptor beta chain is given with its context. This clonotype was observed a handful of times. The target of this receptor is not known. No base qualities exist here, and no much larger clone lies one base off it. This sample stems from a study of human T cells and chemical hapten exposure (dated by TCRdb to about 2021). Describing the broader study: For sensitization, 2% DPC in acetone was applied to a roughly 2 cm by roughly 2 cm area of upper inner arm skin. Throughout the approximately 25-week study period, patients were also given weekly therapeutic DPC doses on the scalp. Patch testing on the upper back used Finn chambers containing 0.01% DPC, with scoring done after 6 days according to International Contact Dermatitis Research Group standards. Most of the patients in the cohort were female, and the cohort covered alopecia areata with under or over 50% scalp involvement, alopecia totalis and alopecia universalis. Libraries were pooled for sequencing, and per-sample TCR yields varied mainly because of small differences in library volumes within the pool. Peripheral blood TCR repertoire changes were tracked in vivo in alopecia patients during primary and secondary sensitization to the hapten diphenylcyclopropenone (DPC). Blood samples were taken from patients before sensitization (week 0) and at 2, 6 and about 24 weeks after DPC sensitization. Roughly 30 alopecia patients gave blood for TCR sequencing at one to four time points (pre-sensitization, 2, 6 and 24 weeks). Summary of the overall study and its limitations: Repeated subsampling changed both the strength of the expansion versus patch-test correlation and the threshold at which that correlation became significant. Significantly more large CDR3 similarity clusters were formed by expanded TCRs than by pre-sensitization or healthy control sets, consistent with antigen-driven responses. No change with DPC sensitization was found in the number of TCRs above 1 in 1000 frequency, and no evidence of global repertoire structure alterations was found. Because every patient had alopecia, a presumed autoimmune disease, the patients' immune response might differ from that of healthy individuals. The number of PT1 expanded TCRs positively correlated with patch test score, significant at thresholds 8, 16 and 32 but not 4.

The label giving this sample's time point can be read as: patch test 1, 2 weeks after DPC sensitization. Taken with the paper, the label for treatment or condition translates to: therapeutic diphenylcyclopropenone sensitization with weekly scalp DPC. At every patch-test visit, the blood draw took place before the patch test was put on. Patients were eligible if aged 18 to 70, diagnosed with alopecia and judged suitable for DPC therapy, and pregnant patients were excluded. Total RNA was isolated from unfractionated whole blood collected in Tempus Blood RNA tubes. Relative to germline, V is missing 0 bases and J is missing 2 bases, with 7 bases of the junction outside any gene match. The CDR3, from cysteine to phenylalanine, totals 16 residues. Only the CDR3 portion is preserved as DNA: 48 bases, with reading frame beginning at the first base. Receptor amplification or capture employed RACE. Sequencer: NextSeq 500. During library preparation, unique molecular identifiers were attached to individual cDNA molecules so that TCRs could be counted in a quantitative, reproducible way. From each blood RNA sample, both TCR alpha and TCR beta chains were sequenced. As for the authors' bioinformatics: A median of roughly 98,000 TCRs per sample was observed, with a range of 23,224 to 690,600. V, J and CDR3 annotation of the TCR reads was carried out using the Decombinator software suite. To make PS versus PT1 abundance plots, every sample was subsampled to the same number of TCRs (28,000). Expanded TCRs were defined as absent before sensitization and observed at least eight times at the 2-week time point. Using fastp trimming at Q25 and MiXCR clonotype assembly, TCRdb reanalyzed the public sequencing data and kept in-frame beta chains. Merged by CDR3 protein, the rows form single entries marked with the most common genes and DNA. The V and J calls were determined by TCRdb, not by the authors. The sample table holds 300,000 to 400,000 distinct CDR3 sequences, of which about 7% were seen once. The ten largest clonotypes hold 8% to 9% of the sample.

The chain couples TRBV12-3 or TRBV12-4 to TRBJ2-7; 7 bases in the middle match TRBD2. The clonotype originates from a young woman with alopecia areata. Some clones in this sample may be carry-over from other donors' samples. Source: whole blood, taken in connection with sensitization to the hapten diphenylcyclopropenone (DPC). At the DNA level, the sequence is TGTGCCAGCAGTTTAGCGGCGGGGGACCTTCCCTACGAGCAGTACTTC. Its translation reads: CASSLAAGDLPYEQYF.